This T cell receptor (beta chain) was sequenced during a study of shared clonotypes between healthy human individuals. Study outcomes and limitations: A small donor pool kept down the genetic and exposure-history diversity that was represented.

The CDR3 totals 18 residues. The germline V gene has CDR1 SEHNR and CDR2 FQNEAQ (reference sequence). V dropped 2 bases and J dropped 1; count of bases not matched to a gene: 10. Regarding this clone: Its cognate antigen is unknown.

Positively selected for CCR7, the CD45RO-negative cells used as naive CD8 cells excluded terminally differentiated effector memory CD45RA+ cells. Sequencing was at deep level. In the authors' workflow: As immunoSEQ supplied junction-only sequences (without quality scores), filtering differed. Libraries were prepared by immunoSEQ multiplex PCR; TCRdb keeps only in-frame clonotypes and omits some of them. For V, J and clone size, that table is used; D and trimming come from the DNA. The table includes millions of clones, approximately 94% detected once. V and J are TRBV7-9 and TRBJ2-7; 11 bases fit TRBD1. This sequence originates from a man aged 18 to 35 in good health. Sequencing was done on a sample of naive CD8+ T cells sorted from blood. The CDR3 DNA follows: TGTGCCAGCAGCTTACCCCCGGGACAGGGGGAAAAATCCTACGAGCAGTACTTC. Its translation is CASSLPPGQGEKSYEQYF.